A single T cell receptor beta chain is shown here with its context. Germline loops: CDR1 MNHNY, CDR2 SVGAGI (reference sequence). The CDR3 has 12 amino acids. V was shortened by 5 bases and J by 8 bases, with 10 bases between the two germline ends. These data originate in a study of blood T cell repertoires in COVID-19. Generated by immunoSEQ multiplex PCR, the TCRdb table keeps only in-frame clones and is missing some. Altogether under 55,000 clones are present, around 87% being singletons, with the ten largest covering 2% to 2.5%. This sequence originates from a woman at least 80 years old with COVID-19, enrolled during active disease. The V gene is TRBV6-6, the J gene TRBJ2-1; the D is unclear. The sample taken for sequencing was peripheral blood. CDR3 bases: TGTGCCAGCAGTCCCTCTTTGTATGAGCAGTTCTTC. It codes for CASSPSLYEQFF.